The sequence of this T cell receptor (beta chain) was determined in a study of blood T cell repertoires in COVID-19 (dated by TCRdb to about 2020). Regarding the study in general: Samples from collaborators originated in the United States, Italy and Spain and spanned both the acute and convalescent phases of COVID-19. Subjects who had been exposed to COVID-19, were actively infected with it, or had recovered from it provided the deeply sampled blood TCRbeta repertoires that made up the dataset. Where HLA class I and class II types were available, the types were taken from metadata supplied by the sample provider, not from assay-based typing. The repertoires were released in a freely available public database meant as a resource for research on the immune response to SARS-CoV-2. A de-identified subject ID, COVID-19 status, age in years and sex were almost always included in the sample metadata. The samples were drawn from the first 160 participants of the ongoing ImmuneRACE study and from some 1,300 subjects provided by 6 global collaborators. The material from the prospective study consisted of cDNA or gDNA derived from T cells, B-cell-depleted T cells, or PBMCs.

Overall study outcomes, separate from this receptor: How much clinical and demographic metadata was included differed by source and by participant, and the metadata was provided uncurated.

Participants in the prospective study were enrolled through a virtual design, were aged 18 to 89 years, and lived in fewer than 30 United States geographic areas. In the prospective study, cohorts were assigned on the basis of participant-reported clinical history obtained from a screening survey and a study questionnaire. A participant counted as exposed if, within 2 weeks of entering the study, that participant had been in contact with someone who had a PCR-confirmed or clinician-diagnosed COVID-19 case. In the prospective study, mobile phlebotomists collected whole blood, serum and a nasopharyngeal or oropharyngeal swab from each participant. Prospective study participants could optionally give additional blood draws and questionnaires over an approximately two-month period. Prospective study blood samples were shipped either frozen or at room temperature before DNA extraction. TCRbeta CDR3 regions were amplified from genomic DNA using the immunoSEQ Assay, a bias-controlled multiplex PCR. On the authors' methods: The number of nucleated cells in each sample was estimated from the amplification of reference gene primers within the assay. To quantify the absolute abundance of each unique TCRbeta CDR3 rearrangement, sequence reads were collapsed and filtered. For each sample, productive Simpson clonality was calculated by taking the square root of Simpson's diversity index across productive rearrangements. In TCRdb, the immuneACCESS table is reduced to in-frame sequences with V and J assigned. These tables do not hold every clone; where another copy was compared, an unresolved V gene accounts for under half, and the others remain unexplained. V and J calls and clone size are given by that table; D and trimming were obtained from the DNA. The sample yields 150,000 to 200,000 clones; around 84% were counted once. Under 4% of the sample comes from the top ten.

This clone was counted once. Its cognate antigen has yet to be identified. No per-base quality is available; no much larger clone lies one base away. For this chain, trimming is 8 bases at the V end and 7 bases at the J end, and the number of junction bases without a gene match is 12. The CDR1 and CDR2 encoded by the germline V gene are SGHAT and FQNNGV. The CDR3 spans 15 residues, from the cysteine through the phenylalanine. Only the CDR3 region is kept as DNA, spanning 45 bases read in frame from base 1. The sequence joins TRBV11-2 to TRBJ1-2, and 11 junctional nucleotides match TRBD1. The sequenced sample was PBMCs or T cells enriched from blood (not recorded which). This TCR came from a woman under 40 who had been exposed to COVID-19. Here the CDR3 is given as CASRPIRDRGVGYTF. DNA sequence: TGTGCCAGCCGACCTATAAGGGACAGGGGGGTTGGCTACACCTTC.